The 29 T cell receptor beta chains in this list originate from one sample, sequenced in a study of shared clonotypes between healthy human individuals. Profiled with immunoSEQ multiplex PCR; TCRdb holds only in-frame clones, not every one. The sample includes some 2,100,000 clones, 95% of them seen just once. The sequencing input was naive CD4+ T cells sorted from blood. Subset defined: CD45RA+ positively selected. These receptors were taken from a man between 18 and 35 years old in good health.

Concerning this clone itself: The same CDR3 also results from other DNA sequences found in this sample. As DNA, the CDR3 is TGTGCCAGCAGCTTAGCGGGAGGACCCTACGAGCAGTACTTC. This encodes CASSLAGGPYEQYF. The chain combines TRBV5-6 with TRBJ2-7, with 9 bases lining up with TRBD2. CDR1 is SGHDT, CDR2 YYEEEE, per germline. Unmatched junction bases numbered 2, after V lost 2 bases and J lost 2 bases. The CDR3 contains 14 residues.

The chain recombines TRBV28 with TRBJ2-3; possibly TRBD1 or TRBD2 for D (5 bases each). The CDR3 spans 14 residues. V lost 6 bases, J lost 5 bases, and 15 bases lay in between. Germline V gene data show CDR1 as MDHEN and CDR2 as SYDVKM. The CDR3: CASSLRGFGDTQYF. For the CDR3, the DNA is TGTGCCAGCAGCCTTCGGGGCTTTGGAGATACGCAGTATTTT. Based on the CDR3 plus reference TRBV28 and TRBJ2-3, the full variable domain is DVKVTQSSRYLVKRTGEKVFLECVQDMDHENMFWYRQDPGLGLRLIYFSYDVKMKEKGDIPEGYSVSREKKERFSLILESASTNQTSMYLCASSLRGFGDTQYFGPGTRLTVL.

CDR3 coding DNA: TGTGCCTGGAGCCACAGGGAGACTGAAGCTTTCTTT. It yields the protein CAWSHRETEAFF. The chain uses TRBV30 and TRBJ1-1; TRBD1 might be the D (6 bases). This CDR3 is 12 amino acids long. Germline CDR1 is GTSNPN and CDR2 is SVGIG (reference sequence). The V gene lost 3 bases and the J gene lost 5 bases, with 10 bases spanning the gap.

Comments on this clone: This specimen includes other DNA sequences encoding the same CDR3. The V gene is TRBV10-2, the J gene TRBJ2-1; 7 bases match TRBD2. The V gene's germline CDR1 is WSHSY and CDR2 SAAADI. Germline trimming cut 2 bases from V and 0 bases from J; bases unmatched to any gene: 1. The CDR3 runs 15 residues. In nucleotides, the CDR3 is TGCGCCAGCAGTGAGACGGGAGGCTCCTACAATGAGCAGTTCTTC. This gives the protein CASSETGGSYNEQFF.

The chain joins TRBV9 to TRBJ2-3; TRBD1 or TRBD2 may be the D gene (5 bases each). CDR1 SGDLS and CDR2 YYNGEE come from the germline V gene. This CDR3 has 14 residues. Trimming shortened V by 9 bases and J by 5 bases, and 19 bases separated the two germline ends. The CDR3 DNA reads TGTGCCACCTCCCCGGGACCTCGCGGAGATACGCAGTATTTT. Its protein is CATSPGPRGDTQYF.

The rearrangement uses TRBV7-9 and TRBJ2-2; 9 bases are shared with TRBD2. V trimming: 2 bases; J trimming: 8 bases; junction bases outside the gene matches: 12. The CDR3 covers 17 residues. CDR1 is SEHNR, CDR2 FQNEAQ, per germline (reference sequence). The CDR3 DNA reads as TGTGCCAGCAGCTTAATTGGGGCCGGGACTAGCAGAGGGGAGCTGTTTTTT. Its protein product is CASSLIGAGTSRGELFF.

The CDR3 nucleotides read TGCGCCAGCAGGACCGGGACTAGACGGATTGGAGGCACAGATACGCAGTATTTT. Translated: CASRTGTRRIGGTDTQYF. J is TRBJ2-3 and V is TRBV5-1, with TRBD2 identical over 8 bases. CDR1 SGHRS and CDR2 YFSETQ come from the germline V gene. The CDR3 is 18 amino acids. V trimming: 5 bases; J trimming: 1 base; junction bases outside the gene matches: 15.

This chain connects TRBV18 to TRBJ2-6, with a weak D call TRBD1 (5 bases). The germline V and J ends were trimmed by 2 bases and 0 bases, with 11 bases remaining between them. This CDR3 has 17 residues. Germline lookup yields CDR1 KGHSH and CDR2 LQKENI. CDR3 residues: CASSPFTGDSGANVLTF. CDR3 DNA sequence: TGTGCCAGCTCACCATTTACAGGAGACTCTGGGGCCAACGTCCTGACTTTC.

The sample holds one count of this clone. The V and J genes are TRBV10-3 and TRBJ1-2; TRBD1 matches at 9 bases. Germline-derived CDR1 and CDR2 are ENHRY and SYGVKD. The CDR3 spans 16 residues. The junction had 15 bases not matched to a gene; V was cut back by 6 bases and J by 7 bases. CDR3 nucleotides: TGTGCCATCAGCGCTGACTTGGGACAGGGACTGTTTGGCTACACCTTC. Amino acids: CAISADLGQGLFGYTF.

The V gene is TRBV30, the J gene TRBJ2-5, with D possibly being TRBD1 or TRBD2 (6 bases each). Trimming stripped 3 bases from V and 2 bases from J, with 22 bases between. This CDR3 comprises 17 residues. Germline CDR1 is GTSNPN and CDR2 is SVGIG (reference sequence). The CDR3 coding sequence is TGTGCCTGGAGAAGAGGCATGTGGGGGGCCCAACAAGAGACCCAGTACTTC. It translates to CAWRRGMWGAQQETQYF.

The genes are TRBV18 and TRBJ2-7; 7 positions agree with TRBD2. In germline, CDR1 is KGHSH, CDR2 LQKENI. V dropped 8 bases and J dropped 0; count of bases not matched to a gene: 7. The CDR3 covers 14 residues. The CDR3 loop reads CASRGGYSSYEQYF. The CDR3 nucleotides read TGTGCCAGCCGCGGGGGATATAGCTCCTACGAGCAGTACTTC.

The V and J genes are TRBV7-9 and TRBJ2-3, with 12 bases that match TRBD2. Germline V gene lookup returns CDR1 SEHNR and CDR2 FQNEAQ (reference sequence). This CDR3 spans 17 amino acids. V lost 2 bases, J lost 8 bases, and 11 bases stayed unmatched. CDR3 sequence: CASSLPRTSGEGGTQYF. The CDR3 nucleotides read TGTGCCAGCAGCTTACCCCGGACTAGCGGGGAAGGTGGTACGCAGTATTTT.

This clone showed up just once. Other DNA sequences within the sample encode an identical CDR3. This chain joins TRBV29-1 and TRBJ1-1; D unclear. V shed 5 bases and J shed 2 bases, with 3 bases lying between them. This CDR3 region has 10 residues. Per germline, CDR1 SQVTM and CDR2 ANQGSEA. CDR3 sequence: CSVLNTEAFF. The CDR3 DNA follows: TGCAGCGTTCTCAACACTGAAGCTTTCTTT.

This chain links TRBV6-1 with TRBJ1-5, with a tentative D call TRBD1 (6 bases). The CDR3 covers 15 residues. V was pared by 0 bases and J by 4 bases, with 10 bases between. Germline CDR1 and CDR2: MNHNS and SASEGT. This CDR3 is CASSEAYRANQPQHF. CDR3 nucleotides: TGTGCCAGCAGTGAAGCTTACAGGGCTAATCAGCCCCAGCATTTT.

The chain recombines TRBV6-5 with TRBJ1-2; tentative D call: TRBD1 (5 bases). Germline CDR1 reads MNHEY; CDR2 reads SVGAGI. The V and J ends lost 7 bases and 2 bases respectively, with 14 bases between them. The CDR3 covers 14 residues. The CDR3 nucleotides read TGTGCCAGCATGGAAGCCGGGACCAACTATGGCTACACCTTC. It translates to CASMEAGTNYGYTF.

The chain uses TRBV13 and TRBJ2-6; a possible D gene is TRBD1 (6 bases). Trimming took off 7 bases at V and 2 bases at J, with 12 bases between the two ends. Germline V gene lookup returns CDR1 PRHDT and CDR2 FYEKMQ (reference sequence). The CDR3 has 15 residues. This CDR3 reads CASTRGSTGANVLTF. Written as DNA, the CDR3 is TGTGCCAGCACCAGGGGTTCTACTGGGGCCAACGTCCTGACTTTC.

The chain is built from TRBV5-4 and TRBJ1-2, with D possibly TRBD1 on 6 matching bases. Germline CDR1 reads SGHNT; CDR2 reads YYREEE (reference sequence). This CDR3 has 15 residues. Trimming cost V 4 bases and J 4 bases, with 17 bases left between them. CDR3 bases: TGTGCCAGCAGCGGATGGACAGACTCCTCCTATGGCTACACCTTC. Protein product: CASSGWTDSSYGYTF.

As regards this clone: At the DNA level, this CDR3 is encoded by other sequences in the same sample as well. The CDR3 here is CASSRGTDTQYF. The DNA of the CDR3 is TGTGCCAGCAGCCGTGGGACAGATACGCAGTATTTT. The chain joins TRBV9 to TRBJ2-3, with unresolved D. Germline V CDR1 and CDR2: SGDLS, YYNGEE. There are 12 residues in the CDR3. Trimming stripped 4 bases from V and 3 bases from J, with 6 bases between.

V gene TRBV4-3 combines with J gene TRBJ2-3; 11 bases map to TRBD2. The CDR3 is 18 amino acids. Germline CDR1 LGHNA, CDR2 YSLEER. V shed 0 bases and J 3 bases; nucleotides not matched to a gene: 8. The CDR3 bases are TGCGCCAGCAGCCAAGAGGTCATAGCGGGAGGGCCGACAGATACGCAGTATTTT. This translates into CASSQEVIAGGPTDTQYF.

V usage is TRBV6-1 and J usage is TRBJ2-1; tentatively, D is TRBD2 (5 bases). Deletions cut 2 bases from V and 3 bases from J, with 14 bases between. The CDR3 extends over 16 amino acids. Germline loops: CDR1 MNHNS, CDR2 SASEGT. In DNA form, the CDR3 reads TGTGCCAGCAGTGAACTGGTGGGAGTTGGCTACAATGAGCAGTTCTTC. This translates into CASSELVGVGYNEQFF.

The V gene is TRBV28, the J gene TRBJ1-3, with unresolved D. Trimming took off 3 bases at V and 2 bases at J, with 5 bases between the two ends. From germline, CDR1 is MDHEN and CDR2 SYDVKM. The CDR3 length is 13 residues. DNA for the CDR3: TGTGCCAGCAGTTTGGCCGCTGGAAACACCATATATTTT. It encodes CASSLAAGNTIYF.

This clone was detected once. The J gene is TRBJ1-2, the V gene TRBV18; D is possibly TRBD1 (5 bases). The V gene's germline CDR1 is KGHSH and CDR2 LQKENI. Trimming removed 5 bases at V and 2 bases at J, with 27 bases between. This CDR3 is built from 19 residues. DNA of the CDR3: TGTGCCAGCTCATCACTACCCCCAGGGACCGCGGTGACAAACTATGGCTACACCTTC. Amino acid sequence: CASSSLPPGTAVTNYGYTF.

This sequence joins TRBV28 and TRBJ1-2; no clear D. Germline V gene data show CDR1 as MDHEN and CDR2 as SYDVKM. Trimming pared 6 bases from V and 4 bases from J, leaving 18 bases between. The CDR3 sequence is 15 residues long. In DNA form, the CDR3 reads TGTGCCAGCAGCTCTACTTCTCACATTCGCTATGGCTACACCTTC. Encoded protein: CASSSTSHIRYGYTF.

The rearrangement uses TRBV7-3 and TRBJ1-6; weak D call: TRBD1 (5 bases). V was cut by 3 bases and J by 7 bases, with 16 bases left in between. Germline CDR1 reads SGHTA; CDR2 reads FQGTGA. The CDR3 extends over 16 amino acids. CDR3 sequence reads: CASSLRQGTGNSPLHF. The CDR3 DNA reads TGTGCCAGCAGCTTGCGGCAGGGAACGGGGAATTCACCCCTCCACTTT.

This clone was seen once. The sample contains more than one DNA sequence encoding this CDR3. J is TRBJ1-3 and V is TRBV30; D uncertain. There are 14 residues in the CDR3. V lost 3 bases and J lost 0, with 9 bases in between. Germline CDR1 GTSNPN, CDR2 SVGIG (reference sequence). The CDR3 coding sequence is TGTGCCTGGAGCGCGGGCAGCTCTGGAAACACCATATATTTT. Its translation: CAWSAGSSGNTIYF.

This chain joins TRBV5-1 and TRBJ1-1, with D possibly being TRBD1 (5 bases). V was shortened by 5 bases and J by 0 bases, with 17 bases between the two germline ends. This CDR3 is built from 16 residues. Looked up from germline, CDR1 is SGHRS and CDR2 is YFSETQ. The CDR3 sequence is CASRREENRMNTEAFF. CDR3 nucleotide sequence: TGCGCCAGCAGAAGAGAAGAAAACAGGATGAACACTGAAGCTTTCTTT.

The chain links TRBV5-1 to TRBJ1-1, with D possibly TRBD1 on 5 matching bases. Germline assignment: CDR1 SGHRS and CDR2 YFSETQ. The CDR3 spans 14 residues. V was pared by 0 bases and J by 4 bases, with 10 bases between. The CDR3 sequence is CASSLEGASTEAFF. Here the CDR3 DNA reads TGCGCCAGCAGCTTGGAAGGGGCAAGCACTGAAGCTTTCTTT.

The chain couples TRBV7-2 to TRBJ1-2; 8 bases are shared with TRBD1. From germline, CDR1 is SGHTA and CDR2 FQGNSA. CDR3 length: 16 amino acids. J gave up 4 bases and V 1 base, and 8 bases lay outside the gene matches. The CDR3 coding sequence is TGTGCCAGCAGCTTAGGACTGACAGGGGCGTTCTATGGCTACACCTTC. It specifies CASSLGLTGAFYGYTF.

The table lists this clone with a few counts. V is TRBV29-1 and J is TRBJ2-7; TRBD2 is a possible D gene (6 bases). CDR1 and CDR2 from the germline V gene are SQVTM and ANQGSEA. This CDR3 has 14 residues. Deletions cut 6 bases from V and 1 base from J, with 16 bases between. CDR3 in amino acids: CSVREEGLSYEQYF. CDR3 DNA sequence: TGCAGCGTCCGTGAGGAGGGACTGTCCTACGAGCAGTACTTC.